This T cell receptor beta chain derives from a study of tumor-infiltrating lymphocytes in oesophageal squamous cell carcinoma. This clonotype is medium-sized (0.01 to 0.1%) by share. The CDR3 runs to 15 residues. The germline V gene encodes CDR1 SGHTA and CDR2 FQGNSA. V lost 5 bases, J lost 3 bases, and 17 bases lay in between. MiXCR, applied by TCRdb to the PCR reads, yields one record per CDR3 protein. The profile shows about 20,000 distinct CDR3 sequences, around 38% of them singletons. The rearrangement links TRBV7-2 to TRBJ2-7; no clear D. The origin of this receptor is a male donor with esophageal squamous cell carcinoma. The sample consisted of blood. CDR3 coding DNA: TGTGCCAGCAGCCCCGACCGCCTCGCCAACTACGAGCAGTACTTC. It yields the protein CASSPDRLANYEQYF. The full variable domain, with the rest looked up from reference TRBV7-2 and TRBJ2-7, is GAGVSQSPSNKVTEKGKDVELRCDPISGHTALYWYRQSLGQGLEFLIYFQGNSAPDKSGLPSDRFSAERTGGSVSTLTIQRTQQEDSAVYLCASSPDRLANYEQYFGPGTRLTVT.